The entry below describes one T cell receptor beta chain. Its antigen is as yet unknown. The same CDR3 arises from other DNA sequences in this sample as well. The sample comes from a study of shared clonotypes between healthy human individuals. Study information: The donors, two women and a few men, were aged 18 to 49. A donor's plate count was three for CD4 naive and three for CD4 memory; CD8 naive had two and CD8 memory one.

V shed 5 bases and J shed 2 bases, with 8 bases lying between them. The CDR3 spans 13 residues. The germline CDR1 and CDR2 sequences are MNHEY and SVGAGI. TCRdb keeps only in-frame clones here, not all; method: immunoSEQ multiplex PCR. The table has a few million clones, over 85% seen once; the top ten hold over 0.12%. General study findings and limits: Large depth notwithstanding, sorted-subset sequencing proved incomplete by rarefaction. Clonotype sharing among donors, it was expected, would be affected by sequencing depth.

The origin of this receptor is a man aged 18 to 29 in good health. Sequenced sample: naive CD4+ T cells sorted from blood. As for subset: CD45RA+ positively selected. The chain employs TRBV6-5 and TRBJ2-3; perhaps TRBD2 as D (5 bases). Here the CDR3 DNA reads TGTGCCAGCAGTCGGGGATACACAGATACGCAGTATTTT. This sequence encodes CASSRGYTDTQYF.